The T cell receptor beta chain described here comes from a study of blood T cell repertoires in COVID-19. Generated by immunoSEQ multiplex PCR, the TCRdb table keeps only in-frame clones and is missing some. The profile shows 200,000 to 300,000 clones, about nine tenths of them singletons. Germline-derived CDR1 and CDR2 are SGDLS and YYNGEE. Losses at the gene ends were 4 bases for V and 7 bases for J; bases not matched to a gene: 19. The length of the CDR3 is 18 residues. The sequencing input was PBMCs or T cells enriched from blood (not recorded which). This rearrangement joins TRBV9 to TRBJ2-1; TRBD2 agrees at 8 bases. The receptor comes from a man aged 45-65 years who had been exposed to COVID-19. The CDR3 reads CASSKNPHSGTLGNEQFF. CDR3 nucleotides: TGTGCCAGCAGCAAAAACCCCCATAGCGGGACATTGGGTAATGAGCAGTTCTTC.